A selection of T cell receptor beta chains follows, all from one sample in a study of blood T cell repertoires in COVID-19. Sequencing was performed with immunoSEQ multiplex PCR; in TCRdb, only in-frame clones are kept and a portion is missing. The sample has 400,000 to 500,000 clones; 75% to 90% are singletons. The sequencing input was peripheral blood. The receptor set was obtained from a woman aged 30 to 39 with active or convalescent COVID-19. CDR3s include the opening cysteine and the closing phenylalanine or tryptophan. The D gene is left open where the match is weak. A row's size may be missing; if present it is once, few, many or a size class.

- - TRBJ1-1 TRBV19 CASSIFAGVLPEAFF TGTGCCAGTAGTATTTTTGCAGGGGTACTCCCTGAAGCTTTCTTT
TRBD1 - TRBJ1-6 TRBV19 CASSMDRGSPLHF TGTGCCAGTAGTATGGACAGGGGTTCACCCCTCCACTTT
- - TRBJ2-1 TRBV7-9 CASSPRDGSSYNEQFF TGTGCCAGCAGCCCGAGGGATGGGAGCTCCTACAATGAGCAGTTCTTC
- - TRBJ1-2 TRBV7-8 CASSEYLEGRGGYTF TGTGCCAGCAGCGAATACCTGGAGGGGAGGGGCGGCTACACCTTC
- once TRBJ2-3 TRBV7-8 CASSLEADTPPDTQYF TGTGCCAGCAGCTTAGAGGCGGACACGCCCCCAGATACGCAGTATTTT
- - TRBJ2-7 TRBV4-1 CASSQADTSKGEQYF TGCGCCAGCAGCCAAGCCGACACGAGCAAGGGGGAGCAGTACTTC
TRBD2 once TRBJ2-1 TRBV27 CASRASGPPNLVSSYNEQFF TGTGCCAGCAGGGCTAGCGGGCCCCCTAACCTAGTTAGCTCCTACAATGAGCAGTTCTTC
TRBD1 - TRBJ1-1 TRBV14 CASSHQTGGLNTEAFF TGTGCCAGCAGCCACCAGACAGGGGGCTTGAACACTGAAGCTTTCTTT
- - TRBJ1-2 TRBV6-6 CAAGQVNYGYTF TGTGCCGCGGGTCAGGTCAACTATGGCTACACCTTC
- - TRBJ1-1 TRBV4-1 CASSPHLTENTEAFF TGCGCCAGCAGCCCCCACTTGACAGAGAACACTGAAGCTTTCTTT
- - TRBJ2-7 TRBV5-6 CASSFLHTSYEQYF TGTGCCAGCAGCTTTTTACACACATCCTACGAGCAGTACTTC
- few TRBJ1-2 TRBV5-4 CASSPKGGGDYGYTF TGTGCCAGCAGCCCCAAGGGCGGGGGGGACTATGGCTACACCTTC
- - TRBJ1-1 TRBV2 CASSGRTGEAFF TGTGCCAGCAGCGGGCGGACTGGTGAAGCTTTCTTT
TRBD2 once TRBJ2-1 TRBV19 CASSIFAGGPFNEQFF TGTGCCAGTAGTATTTTCGCGGGGGGGCCCTTCAATGAGCAGTTCTTC
TRBD2 - TRBJ2-7 TRBV9 CASSVDLAGPYEQYF TGTGCCAGCAGCGTAGACCTAGCGGGACCCTACGAGCAGTACTTC
- - TRBJ2-7 TRBV10-3 CAISEAQALSREQYF TGTGCCATCAGTGAAGCACAGGCCTTGAGTCGCGAGCAGTACTTC
TRBD1 - TRBJ1-1 TRBV29-1 CSVGPGTANTEAFF TGCAGCGTTGGCCCCGGGACAGCGAACACTGAAGCTTTCTTT
TRBD2 - TRBJ2-3 TRBV5-1 CASSWLAGGLADTQYF TGCGCCAGCAGCTGGTTAGCGGGAGGGTTGGCAGATACGCAGTATTTT
- - TRBJ1-1 TRBV2 CASRLSEGAVNTEAFF TGTGCCAGCAGATTGTCGGAGGGCGCGGTGAACACTGAAGCTTTCTTT
TRBD1 - TRBJ1-5 TRBV2 CASRLNAGGVDQPQHF TGTGCCAGCAGATTGAACGCAGGGGGTGTGGATCAGCCCCAGCATTTT
TRBD1 - TRBJ1-1 TRBV6-5 CASIRDRGNTEAFF TGTGCCAGCATTCGTGACAGGGGGAACACTGAAGCTTTCTTT
- - TRBJ1-1 TRBV18 CASSPTNGVWSTEAFF TGTGCCAGCTCACCGACAAACGGGGTATGGTCCACTGAAGCTTTCTTT
TRBD2 - TRBJ2-5 TRBV20-1 CSASLPSGVLQETQYF TGCAGTGCTAGTCTCCCTAGCGGAGTTTTACAAGAGACCCAGTACTTC
TRBD1 - TRBJ2-7 TRBV6-1 CASSEKGQGTPGTYEQYF TGTGCCAGCAGTGAAAAAGGACAGGGCACTCCAGGCACCTACGAGCAGTACTTC
- few TRBJ2-7 TRBV6-5 CAARGAGEQYF TGTGCCGCCCGGGGGGCGGGCGAGCAGTACTTC
TRBD2 - TRBJ2-2 TRBV5-4 CASSFSGGASGELFF TGTGCCAGCAGCTTTAGCGGGGGGGCGTCCGGGGAGCTGTTTTTT
TRBD1 - TRBJ2-7 TRBV18 CASSPPSRGPYEQYF TGTGCCAGCTCACCACCTAGCAGGGGGCCCTACGAGCAGTACTTC
TRBD1 - TRBJ2-3 TRBV6-6 CASSRRSIHKQGSSTDTQYF TGTGCCAGCAGCCGTCGGTCAATACATAAACAGGGGTCCAGCACAGATACGCAGTATTTT
TRBD1 - TRBJ2-7 TRBV5-1 CASSLTGQGISYEQYF TGCGCCAGCAGCTTGACAGGACAGGGAATCTCCTACGAGCAGTACTTC
- - TRBJ2-6 TRBV3-1/TRBV3-2 CASRSEGAAGANVLTF TGTGCCAGCAGATCGGAGGGAGCAGCAGGGGCCAACGTCCTGACTTTC
TRBD2 - TRBJ2-1 TRBV27 CASSSPSGRARNEQFF TGTGCCAGCAGTTCGCCCAGCGGGAGGGCCCGGAATGAGCAGTTCTTC
- - TRBJ1-1 TRBV11-3 CASSSLPAYEEAFF TGTGCCAGCAGCTCCCTTCCCGCATACGAGGAAGCTTTCTTT
TRBD1 - TRBJ1-2 TRBV6-1 CASSEAPTGEFGYTF TGTGCCAGCAGTGAAGCCCCAACAGGGGAGTTTGGCTACACCTTC